These 19 T cell receptor beta chains originate from one sample sequenced in a study of blood T cells in healthy people across ages (dated by TCRdb to 2013 to 2016). Receptor amplification or capture employed 5' RACE. For sequencing, an Illumina HiSeq 2500 was employed. A second PCR of 7 to 11 cycles was performed with a sample-barcoded 5' primer and a J-beta primer mix. TCRdb ran its own pipeline on the public reads, namely fastp trimming at Q25 and MiXCR clone calling, and kept in-frame beta chains. Under each unique CDR3 protein, matching rows form one entry showing the most common genes and DNA. This sample gives fewer than 2,000,000 distinct CDR3 sequences in total; 30% to 35% of them show up just once. The ten top clones hold about 11% of the sample. The material sequenced was blood. All receptors come from a woman aged 30 to 39 in good health.

This clonotype has just a few counts. The CDR3 coding sequence is TGTGCCAGCAGCTTTCAGAGTGCCCCCCTCCACTTT. Translation gives CASSFQSAPLHF. The chain is built from TRBV27 and TRBJ1-6; D remains ambiguous. CDR1 and CDR2 (germline): MNHEY, SMNVEV (reference sequence). V was clipped by 6 bases and J by 13 bases, with 13 bases between them. This CDR3 is 12 amino acids long.

Ten or more counts support this clonotype. The CDR3 reads CASSQVGAGTDTQYF. The CDR3 DNA follows: TGCGCCAGCAGCCAAGTTGGAGCAGGCACAGATACGCAGTATTTT. V and J are TRBV4-1 and TRBJ2-3; unclear D gene. The V gene lost 1 base and the J gene lost 1 base, with 9 bases spanning the gap. This CDR3 is 15 amino acids long. Germline V lookup: CDR1 MGHRA, CDR2 YSYEKL.

Only a few counts were recorded for this clonotype. This chain connects TRBV20-1 to TRBJ2-5; D may match TRBD1 or TRBD2 (5 bases each). Trimming stripped 7 bases from V and 0 bases from J, with 18 bases between. CDR1 is DFQATT and CDR2 is SNEGSKA in the germline V gene (reference sequence). The CDR3 has 15 residues. In nucleotides, the CDR3 is TGCAGTGTCGAGCTTATTCAGGGACACCAAGAGACCCAGTACTTC. It yields the protein CSVELIQGHQETQYF.

The chain couples TRBV28 to TRBJ1-1, with D uncertain. The germline V and J ends were trimmed by 8 bases and 4 bases, with 29 bases remaining between them. Germline V lookup: CDR1 MDHEN, CDR2 SYDVKM. The CDR3 has 18 residues. The CDR3 reads CASSEKVSTPYWGTEAFF. The CDR3 coding sequence is TGTGCCAGCTCTGAAAAAGTATCGACTCCTTATTGGGGCACTGAAGCTTTCTTT.

This clonotype occurred a few times. The CDR3 region is CASSYQRTGAYEQYF. The CDR3 DNA sequence: TGTGCCAGCAGTTACCAACGGACAGGGGCCTACGAGCAGTACTTC. This chain joins TRBV6-5 and TRBJ2-7; 9 bases match TRBD1. Germline lookup yields CDR1 MNHEY and CDR2 SVGAGI. The CDR3 has 15 amino acids. V lost 2 bases, J lost 2 bases, and 4 bases stayed unmatched.

This rearrangement joins TRBV7-8 to TRBJ1-2, with D unclear. The V end was cut by 2 bases, the J end by 3 bases, with 10 bases between. The CDR3 has 14 amino acids. The germline CDR1 and CDR2 sequences are SGHVS and FQNEAQ. The CDR3 nucleotides are TGTGCCAGCAGCTTAAGCGACGGCTACTATGGCTACACCTTC. It is translated as CASSLSDGYYGYTF.

This clonotype was counted between two and nine times. This sequence joins TRBV6-1 and TRBJ2-3; 9 nucleotides align to TRBD2. The CDR3 contains 12 residues. V trimming: 2 bases; J trimming: 14 bases; junction bases outside the gene matches: 5. Germline V CDR1 and CDR2: MNHNS, SASEGT. CDR3: CASSEKRGVAYF. In DNA form, the CDR3 reads TGTGCCAGCAGTGAAAAGCGGGGGGTCGCGTATTTT.

This clonotype was observed at least ten times. This chain links TRBV10-3 with TRBJ2-7, with TRBD2 as a possible D gene (5 bases). Between the trimmed V and J ends, which lost 6 bases and 5 bases, there was a span of 17 bases. This CDR3 has 14 residues. In germline, CDR1 is ENHRY, CDR2 SYGVKD. CDR3 loop: CAIRVLGPVNEQYF. In DNA form, the CDR3 reads TGTGCCATCAGGGTACTAGGGCCAGTGAACGAGCAGTACTTC.

The V call is TRBV7-2, the J call TRBJ1-2; D is possibly TRBD1 (6 bases). V was cut by 6 bases and J by 3 bases, with 17 bases left in between. In germline, CDR1 is SGHTA, CDR2 FQGNSA. The CDR3 is made up of 15 amino acids. Here the CDR3 DNA reads TGTGCCAGCAGATTGACGAGGGGGGTTGACTATGGCTACACCTTC. The encoded protein is CASRLTRGVDYGYTF. Supplemented by reference TRBV7-2 and TRBJ1-2, the full variable domain reads GAGVSQSPSNKVTEKGKDVELRCDPISGHTALYWYRQSLGQGLEFLIYFQGNSAPDKSGLPSDRFSAERTGGSVSTLTIQRTQQEDSAVYLCASRLTRGVDYGYTFGSGTRLTVV.

The genes are TRBV2 and TRBJ2-2; D remains unclear. Germline assignment: CDR1 SNHLY and CDR2 FYNNEI. The CDR3 is made up of 11 amino acids. V lost 4 bases and J 7 bases, leaving 4 bases between the germline ends. The CDR3, as DNA: TGTGCCAGCAGTGCGGTCGGGGAGCTGTTTTTT. It yields the protein CASSAVGELFF. The full variable domain, in which reference TRBV2 and TRBJ2-2 provide the parts outside the CDR3, is EPEVTQTPSHQVTQMGQEVILRCVPISNHLYFYWYRQILGQKVEFLVSFYNNEISEKSEIFDDQFSVERPDGSNFTLKIRSTKLEDSAMYFCASSAVGELFFGEGSRLTVL.

The V call is TRBV10-3, the J call TRBJ2-7, with D unresolved. Per the germline V gene, CDR1 is ENHRY and CDR2 is SYGVKD. There are 13 residues in the CDR3. Trimming cost V 1 base and J 6 bases, with 10 bases left between them. The CDR3 DNA is TGTGCCATCAGTGAGTTCTCCTACGTCGAGCAGTACTTC. Translating it yields CAISEFSYVEQYF.

This chain uses TRBV9 with TRBJ1-2; 7 bases line up with TRBD1. After removal of 3 bases from V and 6 bases from J, the junction contained 17 bases not matched to a gene. From germline, CDR1 is SGDLS and CDR2 YYNGEE. The CDR3 length is 17 residues. Here the CDR3 DNA reads TGTGCCAGCAGCGGGCGCGCGTCCGATCTAAGGGGGCATGGCTACACCTTC. This translates into CASSGRASDLRGHGYTF.

This clonotype was observed a handful of times. The V and J genes are TRBV20-1 and TRBJ1-1, with 7 bases fitting TRBD1. CDR3 size: 15 residues. Germline loops: CDR1 DFQATT, CDR2 SNEGSKA (reference sequence). The V segment lost 2 bases and the J segment 3 bases; nucleotides outside the gene matches: 9. The CDR3 region has the DNA TGCAGTGCTAGATCGTACAGGGGAGGGGACACTGAAGCTTTCTTT. Translated: CSARSYRGGDTEAFF.

This sequence joins TRBV7-9 and TRBJ2-7; D possibly corresponds to TRBD2 (6 bases). The CDR3 is 14 residues long. Germline lookup yields CDR1 SEHNR and CDR2 FQNEAQ (reference sequence). With 1 base removed from V and 5 bases from J, the gap between germline ends came to 12 bases. The CDR3 is CASSLVEGFHEQYF. In DNA form, the CDR3 reads TGTGCCAGCAGCTTAGTGGAGGGTTTCCACGAGCAGTACTTC.

This rearrangement joins TRBV30 to TRBJ1-5, with D uncertain. Looked up from germline, CDR1 is GTSNPN and CDR2 is SVGIG (reference sequence). The ends were cut back, 0 bases at V and 0 bases at J, with 15 bases in the middle. This CDR3 is 17 amino acids long. The CDR3 here is CAWSVWRTDNSNQPQHF. In DNA form, the CDR3 reads TGTGCCTGGAGTGTCTGGAGAACGGATAATAGCAATCAGCCCCAGCATTTT.

This clonotype was picked up a small number of times. The J gene is TRBJ2-7, the V gene TRBV20-1; the D gene could be TRBD1 or TRBD2 (5 bases each). V lost 0 bases, J lost 6 bases, and 12 bases lay in between. Looked up from germline, CDR1 is DFQATT and CDR2 is SNEGSKA (reference sequence). CDR3 size: 13 residues. CDR3 sequence reads: CSARDIRGVEQYF. The CDR3 region has the DNA TGCAGTGCTAGAGATATACGAGGGGTCGAGCAGTACTTC.

The genes are TRBV2 and TRBJ1-1; 7 nucleotides match TRBD1. V shed 10 bases and J 1 base; nucleotides not matched to a gene: 6. Looked up from germline, CDR1 is SNHLY and CDR2 is FYNNEI. The CDR3 contains 13 residues. The chain's CDR3 is CATAGTANTEAFF. CDR3 nucleotide sequence: TGTGCCACCGCCGGGACAGCGAACACTGAAGCTTTCTTT.

This clonotype was seen a few times. This CDR3 is CASTSQVGTDTQYF. DNA for the CDR3: TGCGCCAGCACCTCTCAAGTCGGCACAGATACGCAGTATTTT. J is TRBJ2-3 and V is TRBV5-1; D gene ambiguous. CDR1 and CDR2 (germline): SGHRS, YFSETQ. This CDR3 is built from 14 residues. V was pared by 6 bases and J by 1 base, with 12 bases between.

This clonotype has ten or more counts. The CDR3 DNA reads as TGTGCCAGCACCCTTAGCGGAGTTGGGTACAATGAGCAGTTCTTC. The encoded protein is CASTLSGVGYNEQFF. The gene calls are TRBV12-3 or TRBV12-4 and TRBJ2-1, with a tentative D call TRBD2 (6 bases). V gave up 7 bases and J gave up 4 bases, with 17 bases separating them. This CDR3 has 15 amino acids.